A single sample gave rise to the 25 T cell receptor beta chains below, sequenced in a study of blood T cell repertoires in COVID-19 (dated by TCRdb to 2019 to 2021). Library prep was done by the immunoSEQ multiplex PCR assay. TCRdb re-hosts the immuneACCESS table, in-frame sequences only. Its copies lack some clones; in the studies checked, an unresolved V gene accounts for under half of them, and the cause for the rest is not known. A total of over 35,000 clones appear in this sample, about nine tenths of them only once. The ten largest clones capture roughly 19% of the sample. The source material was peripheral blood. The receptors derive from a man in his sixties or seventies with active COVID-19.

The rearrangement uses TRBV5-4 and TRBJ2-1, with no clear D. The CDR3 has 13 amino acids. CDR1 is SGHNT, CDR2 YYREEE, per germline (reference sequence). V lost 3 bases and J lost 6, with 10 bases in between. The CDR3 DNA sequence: TGTGCCAGCAGCTCAAAACAGCTCAATGAGCAGTTCTTC. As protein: CASSSKQLNEQFF.

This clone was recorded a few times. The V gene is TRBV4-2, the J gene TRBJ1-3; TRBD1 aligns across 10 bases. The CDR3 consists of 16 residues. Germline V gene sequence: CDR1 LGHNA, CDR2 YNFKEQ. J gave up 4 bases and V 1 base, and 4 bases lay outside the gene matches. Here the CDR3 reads CASSQADRGHGNTIYF. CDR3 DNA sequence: TGTGCCAGCAGCCAAGCCGACAGGGGGCACGGAAACACCATATATTTT.

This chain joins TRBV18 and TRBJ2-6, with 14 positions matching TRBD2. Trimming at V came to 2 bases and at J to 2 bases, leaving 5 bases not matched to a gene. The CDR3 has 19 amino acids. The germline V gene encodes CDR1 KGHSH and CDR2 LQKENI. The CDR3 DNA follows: TGTGCCAGCTCACCATCCGGACTAGCGGGGGGCCCTGGGGCCAACGTCCTGACTTTC. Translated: CASSPSGLAGGPGANVLTF.

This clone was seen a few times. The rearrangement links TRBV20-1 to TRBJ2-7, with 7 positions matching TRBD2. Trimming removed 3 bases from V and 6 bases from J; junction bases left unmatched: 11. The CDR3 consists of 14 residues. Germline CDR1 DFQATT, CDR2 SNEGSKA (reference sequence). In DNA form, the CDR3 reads TGCAGTGCTAGTGGGGACTACCTTATGGGCGAGCAGTACTTC. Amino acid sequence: CSASGDYLMGEQYF.

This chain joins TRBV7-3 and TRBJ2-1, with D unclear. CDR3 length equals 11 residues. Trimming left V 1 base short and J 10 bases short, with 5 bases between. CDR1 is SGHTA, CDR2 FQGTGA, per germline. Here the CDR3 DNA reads TGTGCCAGCAGCTTAAACGAGGAGCAGTTCTTC. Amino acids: CASSLNEEQFF.

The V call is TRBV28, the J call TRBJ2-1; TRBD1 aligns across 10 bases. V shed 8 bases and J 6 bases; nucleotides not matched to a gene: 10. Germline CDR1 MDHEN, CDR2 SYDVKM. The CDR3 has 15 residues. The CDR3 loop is CASRRQGASVNEQFF. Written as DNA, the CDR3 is TGTGCCAGCCGTCGACAGGGGGCTTCGGTCAATGAGCAGTTCTTC.

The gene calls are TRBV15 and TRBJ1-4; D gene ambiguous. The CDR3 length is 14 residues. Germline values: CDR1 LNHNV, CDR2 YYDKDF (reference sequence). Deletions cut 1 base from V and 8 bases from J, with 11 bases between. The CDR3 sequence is CATSRGAVREKLFF. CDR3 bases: TGTGCCACCAGCAGAGGAGCCGTACGAGAAAAACTGTTTTTT. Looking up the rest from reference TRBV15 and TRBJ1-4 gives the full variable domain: DAMVIQNPRYQVTQFGKPVTLSCSQTLNHNVMYWYQQKSSQAPKLLFHYYDKDFNNEADTPDNFQSRRPNTSFCFLDIRSPGLGDTAMYLCATSRGAVREKLFFGSGTQLSVL.

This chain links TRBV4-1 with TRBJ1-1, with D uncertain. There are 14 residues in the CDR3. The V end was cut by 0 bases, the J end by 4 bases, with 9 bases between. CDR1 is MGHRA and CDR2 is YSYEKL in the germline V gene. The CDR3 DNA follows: TGCGCCAGCAGCCAAGAGGGCCGGGGCACTGAAGCTTTCTTT. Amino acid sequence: CASSQEGRGTEAFF.

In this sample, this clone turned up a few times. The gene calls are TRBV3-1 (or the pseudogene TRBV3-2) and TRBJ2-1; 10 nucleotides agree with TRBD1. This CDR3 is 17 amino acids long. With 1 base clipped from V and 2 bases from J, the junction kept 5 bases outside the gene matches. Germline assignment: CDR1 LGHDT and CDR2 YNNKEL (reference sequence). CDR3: CASSQGRDRGPYNEQFF. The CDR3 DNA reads TGTGCCAGCAGCCAAGGAAGGGACAGGGGACCCTACAATGAGCAGTTCTTC.

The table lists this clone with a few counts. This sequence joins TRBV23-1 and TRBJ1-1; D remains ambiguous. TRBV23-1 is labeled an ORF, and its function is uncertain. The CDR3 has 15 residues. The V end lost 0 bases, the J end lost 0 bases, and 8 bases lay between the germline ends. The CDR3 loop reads CASSQSVQVNTEAFF. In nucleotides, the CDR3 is TGCGCCAGCAGTCAATCGGTCCAGGTGAACACTGAAGCTTTCTTT.

The CDR3: CATGGAHSNQPQHF. CDR3 nucleotides: TGTGCCACCGGGGGGGCCCATAGCAATCAGCCCCAGCATTTT. This chain joins TRBV6-5 and TRBJ1-5, with D tentatively TRBD1 (6 bases). The germline V gene encodes CDR1 MNHEY and CDR2 SVGAGI. This CDR3 is 14 amino acids long. V shed 10 bases and J shed 0 bases, with 13 bases lying between them.

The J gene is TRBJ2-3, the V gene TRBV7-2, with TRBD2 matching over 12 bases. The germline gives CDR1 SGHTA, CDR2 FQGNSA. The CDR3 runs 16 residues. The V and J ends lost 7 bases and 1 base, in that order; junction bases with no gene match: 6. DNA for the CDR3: TGTGCCAGCACCGCTAGCGGGGGGGCCGGCACAGATACGCAGTATTTT. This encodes CASTASGGAGTDTQYF.

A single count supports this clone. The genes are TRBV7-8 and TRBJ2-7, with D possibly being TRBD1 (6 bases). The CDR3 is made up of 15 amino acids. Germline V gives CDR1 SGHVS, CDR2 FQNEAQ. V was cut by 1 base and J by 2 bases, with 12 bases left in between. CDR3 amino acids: CASSLDGTPTYEQYF. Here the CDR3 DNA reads TGTGCCAGCAGCTTAGACGGGACACCGACCTACGAGCAGTACTTC.

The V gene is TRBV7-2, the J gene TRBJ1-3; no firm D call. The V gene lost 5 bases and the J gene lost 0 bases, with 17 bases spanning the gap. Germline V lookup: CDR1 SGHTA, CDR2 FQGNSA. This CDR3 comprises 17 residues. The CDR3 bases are TGTGCCAGCAGCCCCCCTAGGCCGGGGAGCTCTGGAAACACCATATATTTT. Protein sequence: CASSPPRPGSSGNTIYF.

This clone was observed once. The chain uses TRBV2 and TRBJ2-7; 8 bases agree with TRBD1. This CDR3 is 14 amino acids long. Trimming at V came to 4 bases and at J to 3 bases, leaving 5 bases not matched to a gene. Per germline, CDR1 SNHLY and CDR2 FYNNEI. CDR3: CASSGTGGSYEQYF. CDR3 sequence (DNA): TGTGCCAGCAGTGGCACAGGGGGTAGCTACGAGCAGTACTTC.

The CDR3 DNA is TGTGCCAGTAGTACACCGGGACAGGGAATGGATGAGCAAGAGACCCAGTACTTC. This translates into CASSTPGQGMDEQETQYF. V and J are TRBV19 and TRBJ2-5, with 9 nucleotides matching TRBD1. V shed 4 bases, J shed 2 bases, and the junction held 14 bases outside the gene matches. The CDR3 has 18 amino acids. The germline CDR1 and CDR2 sequences are LNHDA and SQIVND (reference sequence). Combining the CDR3 with reference TRBV19 and TRBJ2-5 gives the whole variable domain DGGITQSPKYLFRKEGQNVTLSCEQNLNHDAMYWYRQDPGQGLRLIYYSQIVNDFQKGDIAEGYSVSREKKESFPLTVTSAQKNPTAFYLCASSTPGQGMDEQETQYFGPGTRLLVL.

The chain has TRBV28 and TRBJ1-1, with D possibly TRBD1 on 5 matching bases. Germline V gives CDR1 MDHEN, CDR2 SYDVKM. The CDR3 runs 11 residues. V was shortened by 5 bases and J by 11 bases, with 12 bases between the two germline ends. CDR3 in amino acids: CASSTRTSAFF. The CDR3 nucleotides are TGTGCCAGCAGTACCAGGACAAGTGCTTTCTTT.

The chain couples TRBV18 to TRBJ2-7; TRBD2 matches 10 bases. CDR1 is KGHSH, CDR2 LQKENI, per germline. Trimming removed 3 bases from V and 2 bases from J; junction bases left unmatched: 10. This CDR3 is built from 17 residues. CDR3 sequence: CASSPLPLAGDPYEQYF. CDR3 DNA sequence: TGTGCCAGCTCACCTCTGCCTCTAGCGGGGGACCCCTACGAGCAGTACTTC.

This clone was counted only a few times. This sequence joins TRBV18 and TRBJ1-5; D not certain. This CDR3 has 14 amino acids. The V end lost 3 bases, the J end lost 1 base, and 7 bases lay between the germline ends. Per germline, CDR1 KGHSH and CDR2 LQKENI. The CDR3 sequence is CASSPVTSNQPQHF. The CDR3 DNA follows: TGTGCCAGCTCACCTGTGACAAGCAATCAGCCCCAGCATTTT. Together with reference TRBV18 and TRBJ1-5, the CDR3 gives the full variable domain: NAGVMQNPRHLVRRRGQEARLRCSPMKGHSHVYWYRQLPEEGLKFMVYLQKENIIDESGMPKERFSAEFPKEGPSILRIQQVVRGDSAAYFCASSPVTSNQPQHFGDGTRLSIL.

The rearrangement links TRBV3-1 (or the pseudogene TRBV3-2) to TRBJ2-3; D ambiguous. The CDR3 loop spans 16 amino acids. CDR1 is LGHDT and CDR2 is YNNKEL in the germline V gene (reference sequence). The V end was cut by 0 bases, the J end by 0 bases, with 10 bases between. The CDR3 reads CASSQDAVTSTDTQYF. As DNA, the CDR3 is TGTGCCAGCAGCCAAGATGCCGTCACTAGCACAGATACGCAGTATTTT.

The CDR3 loop is CASSISGQGAGGANVLTF. The CDR3, as DNA: TGTGCCAGTAGTATTAGCGGACAGGGGGCGGGCGGGGCCAACGTCCTGACTTTC. The rearrangement uses TRBV19 and TRBJ2-6; 11 bases match TRBD1. CDR3 length equals 18 residues. The V and J ends lost 3 bases and 4 bases, in that order; junction bases with no gene match: 8. Germline V lookup: CDR1 LNHDA, CDR2 SQIVND (reference sequence).

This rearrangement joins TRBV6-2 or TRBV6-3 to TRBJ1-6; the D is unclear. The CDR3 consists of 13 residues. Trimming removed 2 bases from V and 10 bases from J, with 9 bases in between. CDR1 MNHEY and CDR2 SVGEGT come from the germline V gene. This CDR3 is CASSYLAGSPLHF. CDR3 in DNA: TGTGCCAGCAGTTACCTCGCGGGATCACCCCTCCACTTT.

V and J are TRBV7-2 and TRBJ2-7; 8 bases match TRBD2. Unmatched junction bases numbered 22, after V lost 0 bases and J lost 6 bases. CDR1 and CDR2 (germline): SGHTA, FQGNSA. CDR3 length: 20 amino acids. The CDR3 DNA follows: TGTGCCAGCAGCTTAGCCTCAGTCCAGCGGGGGCCCGAATGGGAACCCGAGCAGTACTTC. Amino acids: CASSLASVQRGPEWEPEQYF.

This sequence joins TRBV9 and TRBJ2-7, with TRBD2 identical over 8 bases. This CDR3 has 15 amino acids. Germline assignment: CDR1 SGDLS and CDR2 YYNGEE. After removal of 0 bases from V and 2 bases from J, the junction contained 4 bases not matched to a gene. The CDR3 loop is CASSVGLRGAYEQYF. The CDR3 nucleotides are TGTGCCAGCAGCGTAGGGTTGCGGGGGGCCTACGAGCAGTACTTC.

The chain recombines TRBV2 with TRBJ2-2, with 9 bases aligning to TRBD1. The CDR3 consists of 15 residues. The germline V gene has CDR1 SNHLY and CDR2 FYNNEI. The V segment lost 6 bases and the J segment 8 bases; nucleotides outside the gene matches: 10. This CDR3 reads CASRRDRAEAGELFF. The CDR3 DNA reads TGTGCCAGCAGGAGGGACAGGGCGGAGGCAGGGGAGCTGTTTTTT.